A single sample is the source of the 16 T cell receptor beta chains below, sequenced in a study of blood T cell repertoires in COVID-19. TCRdb's copy holds only in-frame clones and misses some; the assay was immunoSEQ multiplex PCR. The profile shows about 110,000 clones, 89% of them singletons. What was sequenced was peripheral blood. The source of these receptors is a man between 40 and 49 years old with active or convalescent COVID-19.

The CDR3 loop is CSGLVNIQYF. In nucleotides, the CDR3 is TGCAGTGGGCTTGTCAACATTCAGTACTTC. V gene TRBV20-1 combines with J gene TRBJ2-4; D not certain. Germline CDR1 is DFQATT and CDR2 is SNEGSKA (reference sequence). Between the trimmed V and J ends, which lost 7 bases and 7 bases, there was a span of 8 bases. This CDR3 region has 10 residues.

This clone showed up just once. As DNA, the CDR3 is TGTGCCAGTAGTATAGGATCTTGGGGAGAGCCCCAGCATTTT. Translated, it gives CASSIGSWGEPQHF. The genes are TRBV19 and TRBJ1-5; D gene ambiguous. From germline, CDR1 is LNHDA and CDR2 SQIVND (reference sequence). CDR3 length: 14 amino acids. Trimming stripped 1 base from V and 8 bases from J, with 12 bases between.

The CDR3 protein is CASSTGTQQFF. DNA for the CDR3: TGTGCCAGCAGCACCGGGACACAGCAGTTCTTC. This chain uses TRBV7-3 with TRBJ2-1; D perhaps matches TRBD1 (6 bases). V lost 5 bases and J lost 11, with 10 bases in between. The CDR3 loop spans 11 amino acids. The V gene's germline CDR1 is SGHTA and CDR2 FQGTGA.

This clone was recorded only once. This chain links TRBV28 with TRBJ1-2; no clear D. V gave up 7 bases and J gave up 0 bases, with 6 bases separating them. CDR1 is MDHEN, CDR2 SYDVKM, per germline. The CDR3 runs 12 residues. The CDR3 nucleotides are TGTGCCAGCAAGAGAACTAACTATGGCTACACCTTC. Encoded protein: CASKRTNYGYTF.

V and J are TRBV2 and TRBJ2-1; perhaps TRBD2 as D (5 bases). Trimming pared 5 bases from V and 8 bases from J, leaving 16 bases between. The germline gives CDR1 SNHLY, CDR2 FYNNEI. The CDR3 contains 14 residues. This CDR3 reads CASSRTGLRDEQFF. Written as DNA, the CDR3 is TGTGCCAGCAGTAGGACTGGGCTCCGGGATGAGCAGTTCTTC.

V gene TRBV6-6 combines with J gene TRBJ2-7, with 8 positions matching TRBD1. This CDR3 comprises 14 residues. The germline gives CDR1 MNHNY, CDR2 SVGAGI (reference sequence). Unmatched junction bases numbered 7, after V lost 7 bases and J lost 2 bases. The CDR3 DNA reads as TGTGCCAGCACCTCGGGACAGGCCCCCTACGAGCAGTACTTC. This encodes CASTSGQAPYEQYF.

This clone was seen more than once but under ten times. The chain is built from TRBV6-4 and TRBJ1-2; TRBD1 matches at 9 bases. The V gene end was trimmed by 2 bases and the J gene end by 6 bases; junction bases not matched to a gene: 4. The CDR3 is made up of 14 amino acids. The germline V gene encodes CDR1 MRHNA and CDR2 SNTAGT. The CDR3 sequence is CASSDTDRGNGYTF. For the CDR3, the DNA is TGTGCCAGCAGTGACACGGACAGGGGCAATGGCTACACCTTC.

V gene TRBV7-3 combines with J gene TRBJ1-2, with 8 bases identical to TRBD1. The CDR3 has 13 amino acids. With 4 bases clipped from V and 6 bases from J, the junction kept 4 bases outside the gene matches. Germline CDR1 reads SGHTA; CDR2 reads FQGTGA. CDR3 sequence: CASSSGQADGYTF. CDR3 nucleotide sequence: TGTGCCAGCAGCTCGGGACAGGCGGATGGCTACACCTTC.

V is TRBV7-9 and J is TRBJ2-5, with 8 bases lining up with TRBD1. The trim removed 3 bases at V and 5 bases at J, leaving 8 bases unmatched. CDR3 length: 15 amino acids. CDR1 and CDR2 from the germline V gene are SEHNR and FQNEAQ (reference sequence). CDR3 residues: CASSFGWRQGETQYF. The CDR3 DNA reads TGTGCCAGCAGCTTCGGGTGGAGACAGGGGGAGACCCAGTACTTC.

This chain links TRBV18 with TRBJ2-1; 11 bases align to TRBD2. The length of the CDR3 is 15 residues. V was pared by 6 bases and J by 2 bases, with 3 bases of the junction left unmatched. Per the germline V gene, CDR1 is KGHSH and CDR2 is LQKENI. This chain's CDR3 is CASSGLAGTYNEQFF. In DNA form, the CDR3 reads TGTGCCAGCTCCGGACTAGCGGGCACCTACAATGAGCAGTTCTTC.

The chain carries TRBV11-2 and TRBJ2-5, with a possible D match to TRBD2 (6 bases). Germline V gene lookup returns CDR1 SGHAT and CDR2 FQNNGV. Deletions cut 8 bases from V and 2 bases from J, with 12 bases between. The CDR3 length is 13 residues. The chain's CDR3 is CASGTGEQETQYF. For the CDR3, the DNA is TGTGCCAGCGGGACGGGGGAACAAGAGACCCAGTACTTC.

The chain has TRBV10-3 and TRBJ2-1; 8 bases agree with TRBD2. Germline V gene sequence: CDR1 ENHRY, CDR2 SYGVKD. This CDR3 spans 15 amino acids. J lost 4 bases, V lost 4 bases, and 6 bases had no gene match. CDR3 residues: CAISAQRGTYNEQFF. CDR3 bases: TGTGCCATCAGTGCTCAGCGGGGGACTTACAATGAGCAGTTCTTC.

The CDR3 protein is CASSQDRATGGLYYGYTF. The CDR3 DNA sequence: TGCGCCAGCAGCCAAGATCGGGCTACAGGGGGCCTATACTATGGCTACACCTTC. The chain combines TRBV4-3 with TRBJ1-2; 9 nucleotides agree with TRBD1. V lost 0 bases, J lost 3 bases, and 11 bases stayed unmatched. The CDR3 spans 18 residues. Per germline, CDR1 LGHNA and CDR2 YSLEER.

The gene calls are TRBV18 and TRBJ2-1; 12 nucleotides align to TRBD2. Per the germline V gene, CDR1 is KGHSH and CDR2 is LQKENI. The CDR3 runs to 15 residues. V trimming: 0 bases; J trimming: 10 bases; junction bases outside the gene matches: 4. CDR3 in amino acids: CASSPPGLAGREQFF. The CDR3 bases are TGTGCCAGCTCACCACCGGGACTAGCGGGCCGGGAGCAGTTCTTC.

The rearrangement joins TRBV7-8 to TRBJ2-1, with unresolved D. Trimming took 2 bases from V and 8 from J, leaving 10 bases between them. This CDR3 comprises 13 residues. Germline V lookup: CDR1 SGHVS, CDR2 FQNEAQ. The CDR3 loop reads CASSLSRLHEQFF. CDR3 bases: TGTGCCAGCAGCTTATCTCGACTCCATGAGCAGTTCTTC.

J is TRBJ1-3 and V is TRBV4-1, with 7 bases matching TRBD1. The CDR3 contains 17 residues. J lost 0 bases, V lost 1 base, and 6 bases had no gene match. Germline assignment: CDR1 MGHRA and CDR2 YSYEKL. CDR3 nucleotide sequence: TGCGCCAGCAGCCAAGTATATGGACAGGTCTCTGGAAACACCATATATTTT. It translates to CASSQVYGQVSGNTIYF.